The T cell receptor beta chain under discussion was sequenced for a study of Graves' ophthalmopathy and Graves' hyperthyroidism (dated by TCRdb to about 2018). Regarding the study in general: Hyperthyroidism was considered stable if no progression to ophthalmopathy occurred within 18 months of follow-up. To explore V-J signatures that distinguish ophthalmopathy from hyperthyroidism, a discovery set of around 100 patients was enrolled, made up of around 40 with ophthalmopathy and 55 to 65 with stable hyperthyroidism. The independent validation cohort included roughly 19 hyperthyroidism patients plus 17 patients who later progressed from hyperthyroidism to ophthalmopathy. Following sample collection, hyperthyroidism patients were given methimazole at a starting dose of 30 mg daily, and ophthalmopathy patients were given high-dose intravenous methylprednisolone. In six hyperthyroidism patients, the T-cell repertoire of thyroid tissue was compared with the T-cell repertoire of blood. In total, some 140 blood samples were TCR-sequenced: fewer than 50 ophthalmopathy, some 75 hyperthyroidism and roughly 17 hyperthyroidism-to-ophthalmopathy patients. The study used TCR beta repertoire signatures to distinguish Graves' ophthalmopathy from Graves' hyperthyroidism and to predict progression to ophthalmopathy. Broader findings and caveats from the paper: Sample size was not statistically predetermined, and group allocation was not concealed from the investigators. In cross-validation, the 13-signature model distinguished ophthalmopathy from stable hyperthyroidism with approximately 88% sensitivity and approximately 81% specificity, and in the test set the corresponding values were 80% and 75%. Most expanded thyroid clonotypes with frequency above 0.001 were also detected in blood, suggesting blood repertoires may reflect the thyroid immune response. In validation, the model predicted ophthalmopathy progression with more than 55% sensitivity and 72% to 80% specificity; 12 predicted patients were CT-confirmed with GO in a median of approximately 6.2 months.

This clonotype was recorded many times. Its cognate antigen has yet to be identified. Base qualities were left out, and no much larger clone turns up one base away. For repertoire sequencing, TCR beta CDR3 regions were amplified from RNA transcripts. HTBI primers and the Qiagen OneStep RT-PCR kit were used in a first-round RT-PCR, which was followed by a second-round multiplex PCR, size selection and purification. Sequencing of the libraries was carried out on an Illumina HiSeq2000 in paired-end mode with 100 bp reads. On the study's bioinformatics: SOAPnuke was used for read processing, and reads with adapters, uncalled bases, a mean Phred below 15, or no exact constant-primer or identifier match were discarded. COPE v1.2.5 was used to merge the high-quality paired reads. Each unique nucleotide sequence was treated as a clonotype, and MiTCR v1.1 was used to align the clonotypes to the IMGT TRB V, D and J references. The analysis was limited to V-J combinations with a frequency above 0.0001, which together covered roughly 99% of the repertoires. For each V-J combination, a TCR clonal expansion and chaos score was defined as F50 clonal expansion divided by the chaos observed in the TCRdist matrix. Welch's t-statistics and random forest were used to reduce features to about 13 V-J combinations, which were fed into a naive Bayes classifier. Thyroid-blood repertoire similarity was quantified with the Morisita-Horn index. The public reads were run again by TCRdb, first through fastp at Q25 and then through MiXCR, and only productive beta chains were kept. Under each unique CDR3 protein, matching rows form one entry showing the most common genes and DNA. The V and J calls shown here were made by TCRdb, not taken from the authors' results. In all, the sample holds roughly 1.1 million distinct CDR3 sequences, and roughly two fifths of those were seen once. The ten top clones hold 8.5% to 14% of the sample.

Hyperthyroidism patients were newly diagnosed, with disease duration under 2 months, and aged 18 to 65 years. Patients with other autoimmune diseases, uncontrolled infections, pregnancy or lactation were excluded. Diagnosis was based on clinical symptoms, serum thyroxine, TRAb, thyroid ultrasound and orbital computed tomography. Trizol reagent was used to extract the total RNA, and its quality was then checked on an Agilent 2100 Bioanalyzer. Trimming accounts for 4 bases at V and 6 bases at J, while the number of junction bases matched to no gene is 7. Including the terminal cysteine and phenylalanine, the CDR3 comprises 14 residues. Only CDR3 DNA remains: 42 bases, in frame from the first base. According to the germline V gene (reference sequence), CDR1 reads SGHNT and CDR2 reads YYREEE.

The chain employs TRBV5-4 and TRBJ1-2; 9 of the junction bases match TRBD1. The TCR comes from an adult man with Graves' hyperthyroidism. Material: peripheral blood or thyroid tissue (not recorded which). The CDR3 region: CASSPRDREDGYTF. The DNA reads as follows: TGTGCCAGCAGCCCCCGGGACAGGGAAGATGGCTACACCTTC.